The next 27 T cell receptor beta chains were all read from a single sample in a study of CD8+ T cells in alopecia areata. Treatment noted: oral pan-JAK inhibitor, 5-10 mg twice daily. Following RNA extraction, reverse transcription yielded cDNA that acted as the sequencing template. Here immunoSEQ multiplex PCR was the method, and the copy in TCRdb shows in-frame clones only, minus some. The data contain about 270,000 clones, about 60% of them singletons. The sequencing here drew on CD4+ T cells sorted from blood, taken around week 54, from a patient treated with tofacitinib. Source of these receptors: a human donor with alopecia areata.

The V call is TRBV30, the J call TRBJ1-2; D remains unclear. The germline gives CDR1 GTSNPN, CDR2 SVGIG (reference sequence). The CDR3 spans 14 residues. V was shortened by 0 bases and J by 2 bases, with 10 bases between the two germline ends. CDR3 bases: TGTGCCTGGAGTGTCCCCGAAGGGAACTATGGCTACACCTTC. Protein sequence: CAWSVPEGNYGYTF.

The chain joins TRBV30 to TRBJ1-1; the D gene is possibly TRBD1 (5 bases). CDR3 length: 13 amino acids. Trimming shortened V by 2 bases and J by 4 bases, and 11 bases separated the two germline ends. Germline V gene data show CDR1 as GTSNPN and CDR2 as SVGIG (reference sequence). CDR3 loop: CAWSSRVSTEAFF. CDR3 DNA sequence: TGTGCCTGGAGTTCCAGGGTATCCACTGAAGCTTTCTTT.

There are a few counts of this clone. V is TRBV29-1 and J is TRBJ2-3; 10 bases line up with TRBD1. The CDR3 spans 14 residues. From germline, CDR1 is SQVTM and CDR2 ANQGSEA. V shed 5 bases and J 4 bases; nucleotides not matched to a gene: 6. CDR3 nucleotides: TGCAGCGTTCCCGGGACAGGGGTTTCAGATACGCAGTATTTT. It translates to CSVPGTGVSDTQYF.

This clone has a handful of counts. The chain recombines TRBV18 with TRBJ1-1; 12 nucleotides match TRBD1. In germline, CDR1 is KGHSH, CDR2 LQKENI. V gave up 1 base and J gave up 2 bases; unmatched junction bases: 8. The CDR3 runs 18 residues. The CDR3: CASSPLGLGQGANTEAFF. The CDR3 nucleotides read TGTGCCAGCTCACCACTGGGGCTGGGACAGGGGGCAAACACTGAAGCTTTCTTT. Full variable domain (outside the CDR3, taken from reference TRBV18 and TRBJ1-1): NAGVMQNPRHLVRRRGQEARLRCSPMKGHSHVYWYRQLPEEGLKFMVYLQKENIIDESGMPKERFSAEFPKEGPSILRIQQVVRGDSAAYFCASSPLGLGQGANTEAFFGQGTRLTVV.

The genes are TRBV4-3 and TRBJ1-4; the D is unclear. The CDR3 is 13 residues long. V lost 2 bases and J 5 bases, leaving 6 bases between the germline ends. CDR1 is LGHNA and CDR2 is YSLEER in the germline V gene. In DNA, the CDR3 is TGCGCCAGCAGCCAACAGATAAATGAAAAACTGTTTTTT. Translation gives CASSQQINEKLFF.

This clone was counted between two and nine times. The genes are TRBV5-1 and TRBJ2-1, with D perhaps matching TRBD1 (6 bases). The germline gives CDR1 SGHRS, CDR2 YFSETQ. Trimming took 2 bases from V and 0 from J, leaving 6 bases between them. The CDR3 is made up of 14 amino acids. CDR3 region: CASSLQGSYNEQFF. The CDR3 region has the DNA TGCGCCAGCAGCTTACAGGGCTCCTACAATGAGCAGTTCTTC.

Only a few counts were recorded for this clone. The chain uses TRBV4-2 and TRBJ1-1; D is possibly TRBD1 (5 bases). The CDR3 totals 13 residues. V was clipped by 0 bases and J by 4 bases, with 6 bases between them. CDR1 LGHNA and CDR2 YNFKEQ come from the germline V gene. CDR3 nucleotides: TGTGCCAGCAGCCAAGAACAGGTCACTGAAGCTTTCTTT. This gives the protein CASSQEQVTEAFF.

In this sample, this clone turned up a few times. The chain couples TRBV5-1 to TRBJ2-1; D call uncertain. With 1 base removed from V and 8 bases from J, the gap between germline ends came to 7 bases. The CDR3 loop spans 12 amino acids. The V gene's germline CDR1 is SGHRS and CDR2 YFSETQ. CDR3 amino acids: CASSLSWDEQFF. CDR3 coding DNA: TGCGCCAGCAGCTTGTCCTGGGATGAGCAGTTCTTC.

On this clone: It is likely a read error, because the conserved phenylalanine at the end of the CDR3 is missing. The rearrangement joins TRBV29-1 to TRBJ1-1, with D possibly matching TRBD1 (5 bases). Germline values: CDR1 SQVTM, CDR2 ANQGSEA. CDR3 length equals 12 residues. Trimming stripped 3 bases from V and 5 bases from J, with 10 bases between. The DNA for the CDR3 is TGCAGCGTTGACCGGGGGTGGACTGAAGCTTTCCTT. Its translation is CSVDRGWTEAFL.

This rearrangement joins TRBV5-1 to TRBJ1-1; the match to TRBD1 covers 10 bases. This CDR3 comprises 15 residues. Trimming at V came to 4 bases and at J to 6 bases, leaving 9 bases not matched to a gene. Germline V gives CDR1 SGHRS, CDR2 YFSETQ. The CDR3 spells CASSITGTGAPEAFF. CDR3 sequence (DNA): TGCGCCAGCAGCATCACCGGGACAGGGGCGCCTGAAGCTTTCTTT.

The chain uses TRBV7-9 and TRBJ2-7, with D possibly being TRBD2 (5 bases). The CDR3 length is 14 residues. Trimming shortened V by 1 base and J by 6 bases, and 13 bases separated the two germline ends. Germline V gene data show CDR1 as SEHNR and CDR2 as FQNEAQ (reference sequence). CDR3 coding DNA: TGTGCCAGCAGCTTAGTACGGGGTGGAAGCGAGCAGTACTTC. Translation: CASSLVRGGSEQYF.

J is TRBJ2-7 and V is TRBV29-1; maybe TRBD1 (6 bases). The CDR3 runs 13 residues. Between the trimmed V and J ends, which lost 5 bases and 0 bases, there was a span of 11 bases. CDR1 and CDR2 (germline): SQVTM, ANQGSEA. The CDR3 sequence is CSVRQESSYEQYF. The CDR3 DNA is TGCAGCGTTAGACAGGAGAGCTCCTACGAGCAGTACTTC.

This clone appeared a single time. The CDR3 sequence: CASSERAQTEAFF. The CDR3 coding sequence is TGTGCCAGCAGCGAGCGGGCACAGACTGAAGCTTTCTTT. V is TRBV11-2 and J is TRBJ1-1; no reliable D call. The V gene lost 5 bases and the J gene lost 5 bases, with 12 bases spanning the gap. This CDR3 comprises 13 residues. Germline assignment: CDR1 SGHAT and CDR2 FQNNGV.

This clone turned up a few times. The J gene is TRBJ2-2, the V gene TRBV10-3; D perhaps matches TRBD2 (5 bases). The V gene lost 10 bases and the J gene lost 1 base, with 16 bases spanning the gap. The CDR3 has 15 amino acids. The germline CDR1 and CDR2 sequences are ENHRY and SYGVKD. The CDR3 is CASRGRLVNTGELFF. The CDR3 DNA sequence: TGTGCCAGCCGGGGAAGGCTAGTGAACACCGGGGAGCTGTTTTTT.

This clone was counted only a few times. The chain joins TRBV15 to TRBJ1-2, with 8 bases lining up with TRBD1. CDR3 length: 14 residues. The V and J ends lost 5 bases and 4 bases, in that order; junction bases with no gene match: 6. Germline V CDR1 and CDR2: LNHNV, YYDKDF (reference sequence). CDR3 DNA sequence: TGTGCCACCAGCCGCCCGGGACAGGCCTATGGCTACACCTTC. This codes for CATSRPGQAYGYTF.

The CDR3 sequence: CASRDTGGGSPLHF. The CDR3 region has the DNA TGTGCCAGCAGGGATACAGGGGGCGGCTCACCCCTCCACTTT. The rearrangement uses TRBV2 and TRBJ1-6, with 9 bases aligning to TRBD1. The CDR3 is made up of 14 amino acids. V was pared by 6 bases and J by 10 bases, with 7 bases of the junction left unmatched. Germline assignment: CDR1 SNHLY and CDR2 FYNNEI. Filled out from reference TRBV2 and TRBJ1-6, the complete variable domain reads EPEVTQTPSHQVTQMGQEVILRCVPISNHLYFYWYRQILGQKVEFLVSFYNNEISEKSEIFDDQFSVERPDGSNFTLKIRSTKLEDSAMYFCASRDTGGGSPLHFGNGTRLTVT.

This clone was seen a handful of times. The gene calls are TRBV5-1 and TRBJ1-2; no clear D. The CDR3 has 12 residues. The germline V and J ends were trimmed by 1 base and 4 bases, with 5 bases remaining between them. Germline V CDR1 and CDR2: SGHRS, YFSETQ. The CDR3 bases are TGCGCCAGCAGCTTGACAGCCTATGGCTACACCTTC. This codes for CASSLTAYGYTF.

The gene calls are TRBV30 and TRBJ1-1; D is perhaps TRBD1 (5 bases). This CDR3 contains 12 residues. CDR1 and CDR2 from the germline V gene are GTSNPN and SVGIG (reference sequence). CDR3 nucleotide sequence: TGTCGGGGGAAGACAGAGAACACTGAAGCTTTCTTT. This translates into CRGKTENTEAFF.

This chain joins TRBV10-3 and TRBJ2-5, with D perhaps matching TRBD1 (6 bases). CDR3 length: 14 amino acids. CDR1 is ENHRY and CDR2 is SYGVKD in the germline V gene. With 3 bases removed from V and 2 bases from J, the gap between germline ends came to 10 bases. The DNA for the CDR3 is TGTGCCATCAGTGAACGCGGACAGCAAGAGACCCAGTACTTC. Its protein product is CAISERGQQETQYF.

On this clone: One junction end does not reproduce the germline sequence, and a read error may be involved. The rearrangement uses TRBV7-7 and TRBJ2-5; no firm D call. The CDR3 runs to 19 residues. Germline V lookup: CDR1 SSHAT, CDR2 FNYEAQ (reference sequence). CDR3 in DNA: TGTGCTAGCAGCTTAACACCGCAGAACCTCGTAGGCCCCCAAGAGACCCAGTACTTC. Translating gives CASSLTPQNLVGPQETQYF.

The chain recombines TRBV25-1 with TRBJ2-1; 10 bases align to TRBD1. Germline CDR1 and CDR2: MGHDK and SYGVNS. The V and J ends lost 4 bases and 5 bases, in that order; junction bases with no gene match: 5. The CDR3 is made up of 15 amino acids. The CDR3 sequence: CASSATDRGNNEQFF. CDR3 nucleotides: TGTGCCAGCAGTGCGACGGACAGGGGGAACAATGAGCAGTTCTTC.

In this sample, this clone turned up a few times. Written as DNA, the CDR3 is TGTGCCACCAGCACCCGGGCCCCTAGCACAGATACGCAGTATTTT. This encodes CATSTRAPSTDTQYF. The chain is built from TRBV15 and TRBJ2-3; no clear D. CDR1 and CDR2 from the germline V gene are LNHNV and YYDKDF (reference sequence). The CDR3 consists of 15 residues. Trimming removed 4 bases at V and 0 bases at J, with 11 bases between.

V usage is TRBV6-5 and J usage is TRBJ2-7; 8 bases match TRBD2. With V trimmed by 5 bases and J by 3 bases, 6 bases remained unmatched. Germline CDR1 and CDR2: MNHEY and SVGAGI. This CDR3 region has 14 residues. CDR3 sequence: CASSDSGGRYEQYF. CDR3 DNA: TGTGCCAGCAGTGACAGCGGGGGCCGCTACGAGCAGTACTTC.

The genes are TRBV11-2 and TRBJ2-7, with D possibly matching TRBD2 (5 bases). V was pared by 3 bases and J by 4 bases, with 7 bases between. The CDR3 is 12 amino acids. The germline V gene has CDR1 SGHAT and CDR2 FQNNGV. The CDR3 DNA is TGTGCCAGCAGCTTGGCGGGTTACGAGCAGTACTTC. Translating it yields CASSLAGYEQYF.

This clone was counted a few times. The chain combines TRBV20-1 with TRBJ2-7; D is possibly TRBD1 (6 bases). The V and J ends lost 7 bases and 6 bases respectively, with 13 bases between them. This CDR3 has 11 amino acids. Germline-derived CDR1 and CDR2 are DFQATT and SNEGSKA (reference sequence). The CDR3 bases are TGCAGTGGAGGTAGGGGGACCGAGCAGTACTTC. Translation: CSGGRGTEQYF.

The rearrangement joins TRBV30 to TRBJ2-6, with a possible D match to TRBD2 (6 bases). CDR3 length: 18 amino acids. Trimming removed 4 bases from V and 0 bases from J, with 19 bases in between. Looked up from germline, CDR1 is GTSNPN and CDR2 is SVGIG (reference sequence). CDR3 region: CAWNFASGVPSGANVLTF. The DNA of the CDR3 is TGTGCCTGGAATTTTGCTTCGGGGGTCCCCTCTGGGGCCAACGTCCTGACTTTC.

This clone was counted only a few times. Other DNA sequences in the same sample also yield this CDR3. The gene calls are TRBV29-1 and TRBJ1-2, with TRBD1 matching over 12 bases. The V and J ends lost 7 bases and 8 bases, in that order; junction bases with no gene match: 8. The CDR3 sequence is 13 residues long. Germline CDR1 reads SQVTM; CDR2 reads ANQGSEA. Here the CDR3 DNA reads TGCAGCGCTACGGGACAGGGGGCTTGGGGCTACACCTTC. This gives the protein CSATGQGAWGYTF.